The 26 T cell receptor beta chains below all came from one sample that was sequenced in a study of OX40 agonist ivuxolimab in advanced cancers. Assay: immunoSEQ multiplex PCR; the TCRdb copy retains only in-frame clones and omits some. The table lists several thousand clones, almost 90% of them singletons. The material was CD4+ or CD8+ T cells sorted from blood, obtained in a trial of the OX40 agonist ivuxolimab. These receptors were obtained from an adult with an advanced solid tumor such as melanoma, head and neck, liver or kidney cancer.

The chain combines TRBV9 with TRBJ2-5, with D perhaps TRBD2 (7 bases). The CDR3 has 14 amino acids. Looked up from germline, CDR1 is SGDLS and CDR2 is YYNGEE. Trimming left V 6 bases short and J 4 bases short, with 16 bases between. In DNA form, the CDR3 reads TGTGCCAGCAACCTTCGGGGGGCGGGAGAGACCCAGTACTTC. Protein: CASNLRGAGETQYF.

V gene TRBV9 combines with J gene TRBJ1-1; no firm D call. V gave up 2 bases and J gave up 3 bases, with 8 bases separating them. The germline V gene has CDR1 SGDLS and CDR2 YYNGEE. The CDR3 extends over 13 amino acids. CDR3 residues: CASSVAFYTEAFF. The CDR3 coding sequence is TGTGCCAGCAGCGTGGCTTTTTACACTGAAGCTTTCTTT. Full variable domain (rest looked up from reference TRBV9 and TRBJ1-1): DSGVTQTPKHLITATGQRVTLRCSPRSGDLSVYWYQQSLDQGLQFLIQYYNGEERAKGNILERFSAQQFPDLHSELNLSSLELGDSALYFCASSVAFYTEAFFGQGTRLTVV.

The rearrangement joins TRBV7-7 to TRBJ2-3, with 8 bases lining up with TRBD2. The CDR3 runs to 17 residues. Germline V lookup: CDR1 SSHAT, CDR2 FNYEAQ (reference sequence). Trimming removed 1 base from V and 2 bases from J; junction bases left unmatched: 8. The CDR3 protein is CASSLGASGGFTDTQYF. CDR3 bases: TGTGCCAGCAGCTTAGGAGCAAGCGGGGGCTTCACAGATACGCAGTATTTT.

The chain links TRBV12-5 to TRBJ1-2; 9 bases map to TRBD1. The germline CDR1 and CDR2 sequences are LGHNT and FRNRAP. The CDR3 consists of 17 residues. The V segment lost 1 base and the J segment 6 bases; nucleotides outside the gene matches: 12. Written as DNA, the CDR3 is TGTGCTAGTGGTTTGGGGACCGGGACAGGGCCTAGGGATGGCTACACCTTC. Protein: CASGLGTGTGPRDGYTF.

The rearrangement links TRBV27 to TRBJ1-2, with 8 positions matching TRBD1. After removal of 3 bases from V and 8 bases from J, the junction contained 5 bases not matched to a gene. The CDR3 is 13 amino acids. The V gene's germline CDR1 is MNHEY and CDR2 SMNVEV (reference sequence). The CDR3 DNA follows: TGTGCCAGCAGTTTGACAGGGGCGGGAGGCTACACCTTC. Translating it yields CASSLTGAGGYTF.

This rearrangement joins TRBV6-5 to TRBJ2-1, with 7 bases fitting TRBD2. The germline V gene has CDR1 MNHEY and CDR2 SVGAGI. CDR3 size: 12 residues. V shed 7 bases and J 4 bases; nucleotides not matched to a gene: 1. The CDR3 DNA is TGTGCCAGCACGGGGGGTTACAATGAGCAGTTCTTC. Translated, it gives CASTGGYNEQFF.

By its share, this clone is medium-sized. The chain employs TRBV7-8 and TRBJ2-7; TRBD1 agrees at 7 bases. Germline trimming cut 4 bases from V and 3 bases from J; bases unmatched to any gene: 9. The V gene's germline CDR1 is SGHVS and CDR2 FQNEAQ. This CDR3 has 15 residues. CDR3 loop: CASSSYRGEGYEQYF. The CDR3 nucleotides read TGTGCCAGCAGCTCCTACAGGGGTGAAGGCTACGAGCAGTACTTC.

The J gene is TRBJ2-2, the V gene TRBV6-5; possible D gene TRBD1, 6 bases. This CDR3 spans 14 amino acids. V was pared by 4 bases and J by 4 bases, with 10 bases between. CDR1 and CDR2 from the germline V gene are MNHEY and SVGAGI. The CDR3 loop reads CASSFRGSTGELFF. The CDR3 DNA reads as TGTGCCAGCAGTTTCAGGGGAAGCACCGGGGAGCTGTTTTTT.

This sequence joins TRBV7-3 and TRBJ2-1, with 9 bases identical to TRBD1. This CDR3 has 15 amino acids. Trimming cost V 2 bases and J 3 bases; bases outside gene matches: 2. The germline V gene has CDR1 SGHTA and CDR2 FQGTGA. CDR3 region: CASSLGDRDYNEQFF. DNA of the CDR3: TGTGCCAGCAGCTTAGGGGACAGGGACTACAATGAGCAGTTCTTC.

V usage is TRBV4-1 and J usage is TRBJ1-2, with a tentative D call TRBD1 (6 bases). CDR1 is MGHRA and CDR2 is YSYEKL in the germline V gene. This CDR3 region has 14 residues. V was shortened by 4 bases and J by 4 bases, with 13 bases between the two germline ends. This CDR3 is CASSPDSGVYGYTF. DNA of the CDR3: TGCGCCAGCAGCCCGGACAGTGGAGTCTATGGCTACACCTTC.

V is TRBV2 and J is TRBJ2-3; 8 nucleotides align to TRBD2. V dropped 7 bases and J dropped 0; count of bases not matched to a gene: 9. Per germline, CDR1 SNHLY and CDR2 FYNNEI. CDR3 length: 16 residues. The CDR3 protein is CASIGPSGPSTDTQYF. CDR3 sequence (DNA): TGTGCCAGCATAGGTCCTAGCGGGCCTAGCACAGATACGCAGTATTTT.

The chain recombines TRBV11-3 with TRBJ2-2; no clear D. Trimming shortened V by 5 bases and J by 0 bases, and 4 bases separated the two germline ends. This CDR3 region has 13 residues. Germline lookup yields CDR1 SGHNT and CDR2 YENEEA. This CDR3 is CASSRSNTGELFF. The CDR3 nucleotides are TGTGCCAGCAGCCGGTCGAACACCGGGGAGCTGTTTTTT. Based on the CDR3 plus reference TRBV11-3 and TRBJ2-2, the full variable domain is EAGVVQSPRYKIIEKKQPVAFWCNPISGHNTLYWYLQNLGQGPELLIRYENEEAVDDSQLPKDRFSAERLKGVDSTLKIQPAELGDSAVYLCASSRSNTGELFFGEGSRLTVL.

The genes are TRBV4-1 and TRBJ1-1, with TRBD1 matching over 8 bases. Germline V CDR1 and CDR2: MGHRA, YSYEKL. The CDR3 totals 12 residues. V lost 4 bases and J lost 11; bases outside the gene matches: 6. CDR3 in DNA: TGCGCCAGCAGCCTCGGACAGGGCTACGCTTTCTTT. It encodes CASSLGQGYAFF.

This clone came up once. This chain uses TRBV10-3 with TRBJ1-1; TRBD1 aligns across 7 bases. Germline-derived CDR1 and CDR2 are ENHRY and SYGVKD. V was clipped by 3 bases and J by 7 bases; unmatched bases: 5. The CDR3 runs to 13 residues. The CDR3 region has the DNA TGTGCCATCAGTGAAGAGGGGGCGTATGAAGCTTTCTTT. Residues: CAISEEGAYEAFF.

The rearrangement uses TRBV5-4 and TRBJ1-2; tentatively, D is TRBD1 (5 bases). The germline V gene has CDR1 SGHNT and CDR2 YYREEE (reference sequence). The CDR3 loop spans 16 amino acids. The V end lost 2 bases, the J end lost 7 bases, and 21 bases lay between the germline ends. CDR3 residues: CASSFKGGAVGVGYTF. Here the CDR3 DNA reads TGTGCCAGCAGCTTTAAGGGAGGGGCGGTGGGGGTTGGCTACACCTTC.

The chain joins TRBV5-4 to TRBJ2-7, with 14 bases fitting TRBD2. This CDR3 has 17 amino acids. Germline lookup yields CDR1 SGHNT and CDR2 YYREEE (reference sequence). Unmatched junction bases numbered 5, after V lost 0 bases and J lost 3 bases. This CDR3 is CASSLVGLAGGGYEQYF. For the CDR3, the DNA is TGTGCCAGCAGCTTGGTAGGACTAGCGGGGGGTGGCTACGAGCAGTACTTC.

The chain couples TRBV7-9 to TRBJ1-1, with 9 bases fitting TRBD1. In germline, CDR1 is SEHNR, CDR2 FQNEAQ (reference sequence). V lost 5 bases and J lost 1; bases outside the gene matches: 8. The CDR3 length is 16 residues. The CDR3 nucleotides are TGTGCCAGCAGCCGCCTGGGGGGACAGGGGAACACTGAAGCTTTCTTT. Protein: CASSRLGGQGNTEAFF.

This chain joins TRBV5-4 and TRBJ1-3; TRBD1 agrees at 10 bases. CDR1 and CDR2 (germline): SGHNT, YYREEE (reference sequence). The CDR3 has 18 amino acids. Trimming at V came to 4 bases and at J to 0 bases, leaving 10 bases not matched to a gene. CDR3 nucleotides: TGTGCCAGCAGCGGGACGGGACAGGGGCCTAGCTCTGGAAACACCATATATTTT. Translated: CASSGTGQGPSSGNTIYF.

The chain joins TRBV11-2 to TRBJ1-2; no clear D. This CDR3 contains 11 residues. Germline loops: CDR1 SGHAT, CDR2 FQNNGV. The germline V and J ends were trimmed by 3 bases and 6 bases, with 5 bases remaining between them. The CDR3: CASSFRNGYTF. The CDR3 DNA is TGTGCCAGCAGCTTCCGGAATGGCTACACCTTC.

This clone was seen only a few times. CDR3 nucleotides: TGTGCCAGCAGCTTAGTACAGGGGGCGGTCAATGAGCAGTTCTTC. It yields the protein CASSLVQGAVNEQFF. The chain links TRBV7-9 to TRBJ2-1; 9 bases match TRBD1. CDR1 is SEHNR and CDR2 is FQNEAQ in the germline V gene (reference sequence). The CDR3 totals 15 residues. J gave up 6 bases and V 1 base, and 4 bases lay outside the gene matches.

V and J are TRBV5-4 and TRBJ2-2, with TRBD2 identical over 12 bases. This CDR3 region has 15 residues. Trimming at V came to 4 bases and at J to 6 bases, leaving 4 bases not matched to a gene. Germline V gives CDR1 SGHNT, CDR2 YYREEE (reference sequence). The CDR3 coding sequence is TGTGCCAGCAGCCCGGGACTAGCGGGTTCCGGGGAGCTGTTTTTT. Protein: CASSPGLAGSGELFF.

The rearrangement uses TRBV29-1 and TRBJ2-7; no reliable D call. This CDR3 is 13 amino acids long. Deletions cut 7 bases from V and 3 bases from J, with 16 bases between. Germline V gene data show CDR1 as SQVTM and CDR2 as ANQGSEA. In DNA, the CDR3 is TGCAGCGCCCTGCAGCCAGGTCACTACGAGCAGTACTTC. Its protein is CSALQPGHYEQYF.

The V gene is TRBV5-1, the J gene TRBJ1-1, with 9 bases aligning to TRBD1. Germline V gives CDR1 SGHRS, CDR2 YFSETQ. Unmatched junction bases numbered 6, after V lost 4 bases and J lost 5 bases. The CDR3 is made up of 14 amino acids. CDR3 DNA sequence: TGCGCCAGCAGCGGGACTGGGACAGGGACTGAAGCTTTCTTT. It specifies CASSGTGTGTEAFF.

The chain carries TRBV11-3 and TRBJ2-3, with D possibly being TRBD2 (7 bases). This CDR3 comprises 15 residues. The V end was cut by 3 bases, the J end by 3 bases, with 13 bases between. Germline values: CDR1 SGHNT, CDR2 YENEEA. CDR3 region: CASSLVGGATDTQYF. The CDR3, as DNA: TGTGCCAGCAGCTTGGTAGGGGGGGCAACAGATACGCAGTATTTT.

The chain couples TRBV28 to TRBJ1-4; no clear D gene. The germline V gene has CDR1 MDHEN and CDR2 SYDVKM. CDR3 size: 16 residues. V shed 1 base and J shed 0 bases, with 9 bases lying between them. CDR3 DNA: TGTGCCAGCAGTTTATATCCGGGATCAACTAATGAAAAACTGTTTTTT. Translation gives CASSLYPGSTNEKLFF.

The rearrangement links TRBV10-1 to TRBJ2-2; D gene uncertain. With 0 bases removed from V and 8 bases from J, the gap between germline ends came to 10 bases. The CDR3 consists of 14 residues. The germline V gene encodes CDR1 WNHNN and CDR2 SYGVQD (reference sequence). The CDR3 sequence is CASSESRTLGELFF. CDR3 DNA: TGCGCCAGCAGTGAGTCGAGGACCTTGGGGGAGCTGTTTTTT.